The TCR beta chain described here comes from a study of blood T cells in healthy people across ages (dated by TCRdb to 2015 to 2017). Regarding the study in general: In model experiments, template switching captured about one uniquely barcoded TCR beta cDNA molecule for every two T cells. Age-related changes in TCR beta repertoire diversity were measured in the study by deep sequencing normalized with unique cDNA molecular identifiers. The donors were divided into four age groups: young (average around 16 years), middle-aged (about 40), aged (under 70) and long-lived (nearly 85). To avoid experimental bias, donors of different ages were distributed randomly across sequencing lanes. Using the same blood draw, the study looked at two additional independent replicas of 1 million unique cDNA reads for two donors, one aged 18 to 30 and the other aged 80 or older. Here is what the overall study found, with its caveats: Compared with the aged group, the long-lived group had more naive CD4+ T cells, fewer expanded clones and increased TCR diversity, a pattern suggesting age selection. There was a strong correlation between observed TCR beta diversity and the percentage of naive T cells measured by flow cytometry. Because donor CMV infection status was unknown, age-related changes in expanded clonotypes were potentially confounded. Conclusive comparison of naive and antigen-experienced compartments was prevented by the profiling of bulk unsorted PBMCs. As age increased, observed TCR beta diversity per million T cells dropped in a roughly linear way, and a significant reduction was already evident by age 40. Estimates of total diversity based on one million sequenced T cells were considered lower bounds and underestimates.

The protocol used for the library was 5' RACE. A second roughly 7 to 11 cycle PCR used a sample-barcoded 5' primer and a J-beta primer mix. Each TCR beta cDNA molecule received a unique molecular identifier from a template-switch 5' adaptor carrying 12 random nucleotides. At least 2.5 million CDR3-containing paired-end reads were obtained from each sample. All of the RNA was converted into first-strand cDNA using the Mint cDNA synthesis kit, with a TRBC-specific oligonucleotide serving as the primer. Following uracil-DNA glycosylase treatment, a first 18-cycle PCR with universal primers M1SS and BC2_uni_R was performed on all cDNA. In the source study's methods: Normalization of each sample was performed by random selection of 1 million high-quality reads, each carrying a distinct molecular identifier. Reads with shared molecular identifiers were discarded instead of being binned into consensus sequences. CDR3 identification, clonotype clustering and error correction used MiTCR with a Q25 quality threshold and the strictest error-elimination algorithm. A nonparametric unseen species model with Euler transformation was used to estimate a lower bound on total TCR beta diversity. TCRdb's own reprocessing of the public reads used fastp at Q25 and MiXCR and kept productive beta chains. Each entry is one CDR3 protein sequence, shown with its most common DNA and genes. The V and J calls here are based on TCRdb, not the publication. Recorded for this sample are around 2 million distinct CDR3 sequences; about 39% of them occurred a single time. 23% of the sample comes from the top ten.

Donors were 40 or so systemically healthy Caucasian individuals from Russia aged 6 to 90 years. About 10 milliliters of peripheral blood were drawn from each donor into EDTA-treated Vacutainer tubes. Ficoll-Paque density-gradient centrifugation was used to isolate PBMCs, with at least 7 million per sample. Trizol reagent was used to extract total RNA from the PBMCs, yielding at least 6 micrograms per sample. For every donor, an aliquot of PBMCs went through flow cytometry to measure the percentages of naive CD45RAhigh/CD27high T cells. A word on this clonotype: What antigen it recognizes has not been identified. No base qualities exist here, and no much larger clone lies one base off it.

Here V drops 5 bases and J drops 0 bases, and the junction holds 9 bases not matched to any gene. Reading from cysteine to phenylalanine, the CDR3 counts 18 amino acids. The DNA shown is the 54-base CDR3, in frame from base 1. Via the germline V gene, CDR1 is ENHRY and CDR2 SYGVKD. The receptor chain draws on TRBV10-3 and TRBJ2-3, with TRBD2 identical over 12 junction bases. The TCR originated in a human donor in good health. Source material: blood. In nucleotide form, the sequence is TGTGCCATCAGTCTATCTAGCGGGGGGGCCGAGAGCACAGATACGCAGTATTTT. This yields the protein CAISLSSGGAESTDTQYF.